This entry lists 14 T cell receptor beta chains sequenced from one sample in a study of shared clonotypes between healthy human individuals. Selected positively for CCR7 and CD45RO-negative, naive CD8 cells excluded terminally differentiated effector memory CD45RA+ cells. Using immunoSEQ multiplex PCR, the repertoire was profiled, and TCRdb retains in-frame clones only, with some absent. The table lists 2 million or so clones, about 95% of them singletons. Sequencing was performed on naive CD8+ T cells sorted from blood. The source of these receptors is a young man in good health.

The chain links TRBV2 to TRBJ2-1, with 11 positions matching TRBD2. J gave up 2 bases and V 2 bases, and 5 bases lay outside the gene matches. The CDR3 has 17 residues. Germline CDR1 SNHLY, CDR2 FYNNEI. The CDR3 region has the DNA TGTGCCAGCAGTGAAATAGCGGGGGGGCTCACCTACAATGAGCAGTTCTTC. It specifies CASSEIAGGLTYNEQFF.

V is TRBV27 and J is TRBJ1-6; D ambiguous. The CDR3 has 14 residues. V shed 6 bases and J shed 10 bases, with 16 bases lying between them. Germline loops: CDR1 MNHEY, CDR2 SMNVEV (reference sequence). This chain's CDR3 is CASSVPGWSSPLHF. The CDR3 DNA reads as TGTGCCAGCAGCGTCCCGGGATGGAGCTCACCCCTCCACTTT.

Concerning this clone itself: A read error may account for a junction end that differs from germline. V is TRBV11-3 and J is TRBJ2-7, with D perhaps being TRBD1 or TRBD2 (5 bases each). In germline, CDR1 is SGHNT, CDR2 YENEEA. The CDR3 has 13 amino acids. CDR3 amino acids: CASSFNPSGTKDF. CDR3 nucleotide sequence: TGTGCCAGCAGTTTCAACCCCTCCGGGACGAAAGACTTC.

The rearrangement links TRBV30 to TRBJ2-3; 10 bases align to TRBD2. V shed 1 base and J 6 bases; nucleotides not matched to a gene: 7. The CDR3 covers 15 residues. Germline assignment: CDR1 GTSNPN and CDR2 SVGIG (reference sequence). The CDR3 reads CAWSAGTSDTDTQYF. CDR3 nucleotides: TGTGCCTGGAGTGCCGGGACTAGCGACACTGATACGCAGTATTTT.

A single count supports this clone. V usage is TRBV4-3 and J usage is TRBJ2-2, with D uncertain. This CDR3 has 13 amino acids. From germline, CDR1 is LGHNA and CDR2 YSLEER. V was trimmed by 1 base and J by 5 bases, leaving 5 bases between them. CDR3 loop: CASSQGSTGELFF. CDR3 coding DNA: TGCGCCAGCAGCCAAGGATCGACCGGGGAGCTGTTTTTT.

This chain links TRBV9 with TRBJ2-2, with 8 bases identical to TRBD2. V was clipped by 3 bases and J by 1 base; unmatched bases: 5. Germline CDR1 reads SGDLS; CDR2 reads YYNGEE. The CDR3 length is 16 residues. CDR3 in amino acids: CASSAREGRNTGELFF. The CDR3 DNA follows: TGTGCCAGCAGCGCCCGGGAGGGGAGGAACACCGGGGAGCTGTTTTTT.

The DNA for the CDR3 is TGTGCCAGCAGCTTAGCGGTGGGGCACAATGAGCAGTTCTTC. Translation gives CASSLAVGHNEQFF. The V call is TRBV7-9, the J call TRBJ2-1; possible D gene TRBD1, 5 bases. Germline-derived CDR1 and CDR2 are SEHNR and FQNEAQ (reference sequence). The CDR3 consists of 14 residues. Trimming stripped 0 bases from V and 5 bases from J, with 8 bases between.

The J gene is TRBJ2-7, the V gene TRBV2; 7 bases fit TRBD1. The J segment lost 2 bases and the V segment lost 3 bases, leaving 7 bases of the junction unmatched. The CDR3 loop spans 15 amino acids. Germline V CDR1 and CDR2: SNHLY, FYNNEI. The CDR3 nucleotides read TGTGCCAGCAGTGAGTGGCCAGGGGGTACCTACGAGCAGTACTTC. Protein sequence: CASSEWPGGTYEQYF.

The J gene is TRBJ2-3, the V gene TRBV27, with 8 bases identical to TRBD2. Germline values: CDR1 MNHEY, CDR2 SMNVEV (reference sequence). This CDR3 has 13 amino acids. V gave up 5 bases and J gave up 4 bases; unmatched junction bases: 2. The CDR3 DNA sequence: TGTGCCAGCAGTCACGGGGGGGCAGATACGCAGTATTTT. This translates into CASSHGGADTQYF.

The chain is built from TRBV7-9 and TRBJ1-6, with 8 bases aligning to TRBD1. The V gene's germline CDR1 is SEHNR and CDR2 FQNEAQ (reference sequence). The ends lost 6 bases at V and 0 bases at J; junction bases unmatched: 4. This CDR3 region has 16 residues. The CDR3 nucleotides read TGTGCCAGCAGAGCCGGACAGGGCTCCTATAATTCACCCCTCCACTTT. As protein: CASRAGQGSYNSPLHF.

The genes are TRBV6-1 and TRBJ2-7, with D unclear. The CDR3 contains 12 residues. The germline gives CDR1 MNHNS, CDR2 SASEGT. Trimming removed 1 base at V and 4 bases at J, with 5 bases between. CDR3 sequence (DNA): TGTGCCAGCAGTGAAGACGAGTACGAGCAGTACTTC. Its protein is CASSEDEYEQYF.

To note about this clone: An end of the junction differs from the germline gene, which may be a read error. The CDR3 region is CASSLGLDHYSYTF. DNA of the CDR3: TGTGCCAGCAGCTTAGGTCTGGACCACTATAGCTACACCTTC. The chain links TRBV11-2 to TRBJ1-2; D remains ambiguous. From germline, CDR1 is SGHAT and CDR2 FQNNGV. The CDR3 has 14 residues.

Here the CDR3 reads CASSEGTSGRDNEQFF. The CDR3 DNA follows: TGTGCCAGCAGCGAAGGGACTAGCGGGCGAGACAATGAGCAGTTCTTC. This chain links TRBV7-6 with TRBJ2-1, with TRBD2 matching over 12 bases. The ends lost 5 bases at V and 5 bases at J; junction bases unmatched: 7. This CDR3 is 16 amino acids long. Germline CDR1 reads SGHVS; CDR2 reads FNYEAQ.

The genes are TRBV30 and TRBJ1-1; 7 bases agree with TRBD1. V shed 5 bases, J shed 6 bases, and the junction held 6 bases outside the gene matches. There are 12 residues in the CDR3. CDR1 is GTSNPN, CDR2 SVGIG, per germline (reference sequence). Written as DNA, the CDR3 is TGTGCCTGGGACGTTGGGACAGCTGAAGCTTTCTTT. Translating gives CAWDVGTAEAFF.